Sequencing of this T cell receptor beta chain was carried out in a study of shared clonotypes between healthy human individuals (dated by TCRdb to 2020 to 2022). Regarding the complete study: A couple of women and three men aged 18 to 49 years were included in the cohort. The study deeply sequenced blood TCR repertoires of about 5 healthy adults to estimate repertoire size and the extent of clonotype sharing between individuals. To increase sequencing depth and limit assay-specific biases, different laboratories used diverse techniques to prepare libraries and sequence TCR repertoires. Each donor's leukapheresis produced roughly between roughly 0.94 and 9.5 billion PBMCs. Per donor, three plates each were used for CD4 naive and CD4 memory, two for CD8 naive, and one for CD8 memory. Study-level results and caveats: The genetic and exposure-history diversity represented was limited by the small number of donors. Estimated clonotype richness was generally larger for naive than for memory subsets. Higher generation probabilities were observed for clonotypes shared by all four sorted-subset donors than for non-shared clonotypes. Sampling was restricted to blood, and TCR repertoires in tissues likely differ from the TCR repertoires found in blood. Across a few donors, approximately 4.9% of naive CD4, roughly 3.5% of naive CD8, 2.3% of memory CD4, and approximately 0.4% of memory CD8 clonotypes were shared. Pairwise subsampling indicated that sequencing depth was expected to affect the degree of clonotype sharing among donors. Incomplete sequencing was indicated by rarefaction of sorted-subset datasets, despite the large sequencing depth.

This clone was detected once. It has no known antigen specificity. Per-base quality was not reported, and no clone a single base away is much larger than it. The donors were healthy, HIV-negative adults with no recently reported acute infections or vaccinations. Every donor was a Caucasian adult living in Nashville, Tennessee, USA. CD4+ T cells were enriched by magnetic negative selection; naive cells were then positively selected on CD45RA, and the negative fraction formed the memory subset. Blood was obtained by leukapheresis, after which PBMCs were separated by Ficoll-Histopaque density gradient centrifugation and cryopreserved in liquid nitrogen vapor phase. Purity and quantity of every magnetically sorted T cell population were checked by analytical flow cytometry. Genomic DNA was isolated from every sorted fraction and measured by UV absorbance on a Nanodrop 2000c. The CDR1 and CDR2 encoded by the germline V gene (reference sequence) are SEHNR and FQNEAQ. From the cysteine through the phenylalanine, the CDR3 covers 14 amino acids. Kept here is only the CDR3 DNA, which spans 42 bases and is read in frame from base 1. Relative to germline, V is 2 bases shorter and J is 4 bases shorter, with 11 bases between their ends.

TCR CDR3 regions were amplified from genomic DNA by multiplex PCR using the deep immunoSEQ assay. Extracted genomic DNA from each cell subset was distributed evenly across all wells of several immunoSEQ 96-well plates, and each plate was treated as a replicate. For sorted subsets, each replicate PCR was loaded with about 200 ng genomic DNA, equivalent to 30,000 to 35,000 T cell genomes. Purified libraries were measured with a Qubit 3.0 fluorometer, size-checked on a Bioanalyzer 2100, and measured again with the KAPA Library Quantification kit. A separate single-read 150-cycle Illumina NextSeq 550 flow cell was used to sequence each immunoSEQ 96-well plate. Per the source publication's procedure: The immunoSEQ output contained only junctional sequences without quality scores, so filtering could not match that applied to full-length reads. Sequences were annotated with PyIR, a Python wrapper for IgBLAST v1.9, using IMGT germline references to assign V/J genes and CDR3. Reads were filtered out if the reads had weak V/J assignments (E-value above 1e-6), no CDR3, stop codons, out-of-frame junctions, or ambiguous translated residues. V3J clonotypes were defined by identical inferred V gene, J gene, and CDR3 amino acid sequence. To compute the percentage overlap between repertoires, the number of shared unique clonotypes was divided by the size of the smaller repertoire. Richness of each repertoire was evaluated using RTK rarefaction, the Chao1 estimator, and Recon v2.1 estimates of unobserved clonotypes. For all TCRbeta clonotypes obtained by the gDNA method from a handful of donors, generation probabilities were computed with OLGA. Drawn from immuneACCESS, this table holds only the in-frame rearrangements with V and J called that TCRdb kept. Clones are partly lost; checked studies trace under half to an unresolved V gene and leave the rest unexplained. V, J and clone size are taken as reported in that table, and D and trimming were inferred from the DNA itself. The sample table holds about 1,500,000 clones, of which approximately 96% were seen once. The ten largest clones add up to more than 0.9% of the sample.

The specimen sequenced was naive CD4+ T cells sorted from blood. The meaning of the sample's cell subset or site label: CD45RA+ positively selected. In this chain, TRBV7-9 is recombined with TRBJ1-2, with no confident D gene call. The clonotype originates from a man between 25 and 39 years old in good health. The CDR3 corresponds to CASSLSADFYGYTF. The bases are TGTGCCAGCAGCTTATCGGCAGACTTCTATGGCTACACCTTC.